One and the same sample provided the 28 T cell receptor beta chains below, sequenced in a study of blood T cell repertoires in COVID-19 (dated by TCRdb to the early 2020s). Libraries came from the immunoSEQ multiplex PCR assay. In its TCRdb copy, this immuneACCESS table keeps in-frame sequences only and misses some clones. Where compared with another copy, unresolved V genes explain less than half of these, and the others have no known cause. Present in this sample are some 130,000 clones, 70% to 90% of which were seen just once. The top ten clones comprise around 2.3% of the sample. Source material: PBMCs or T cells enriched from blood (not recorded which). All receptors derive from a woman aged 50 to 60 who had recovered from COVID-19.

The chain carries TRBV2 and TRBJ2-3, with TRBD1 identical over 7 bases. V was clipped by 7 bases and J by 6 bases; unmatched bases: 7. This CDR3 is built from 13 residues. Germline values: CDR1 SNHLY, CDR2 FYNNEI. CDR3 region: CASTWTGWDTQYF. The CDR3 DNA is TGTGCCAGCACCTGGACAGGATGGGATACGCAGTATTTT.

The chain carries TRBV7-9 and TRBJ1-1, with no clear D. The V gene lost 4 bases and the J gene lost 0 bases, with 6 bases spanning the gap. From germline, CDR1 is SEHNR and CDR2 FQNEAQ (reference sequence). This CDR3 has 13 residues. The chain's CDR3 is CASSSHMNTEAFF. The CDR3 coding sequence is TGTGCCAGCAGCTCTCACATGAACACTGAAGCTTTCTTT.

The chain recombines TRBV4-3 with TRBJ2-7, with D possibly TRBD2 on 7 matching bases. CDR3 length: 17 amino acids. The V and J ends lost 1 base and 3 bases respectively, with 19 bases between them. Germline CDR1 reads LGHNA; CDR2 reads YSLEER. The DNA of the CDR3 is TGCGCCAGCAGCCAAGTTTGGGAGGGGACACGGTACTACGAGCAGTACTTC. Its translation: CASSQVWEGTRYYEQYF.

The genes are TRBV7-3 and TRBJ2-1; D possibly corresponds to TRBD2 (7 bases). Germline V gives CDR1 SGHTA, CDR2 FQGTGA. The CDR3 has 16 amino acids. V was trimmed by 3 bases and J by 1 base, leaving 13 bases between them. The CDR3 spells CASSLAGARSYNEQFF. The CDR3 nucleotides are TGTGCCAGCAGCTTGGCGGGGGCGAGGTCCTACAATGAGCAGTTCTTC.

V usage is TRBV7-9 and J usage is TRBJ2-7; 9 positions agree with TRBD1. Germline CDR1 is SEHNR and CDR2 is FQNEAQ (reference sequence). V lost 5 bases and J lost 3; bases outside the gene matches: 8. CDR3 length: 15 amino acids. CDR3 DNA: TGTGCCAGCAGCGCACGGGACAGGGACTTCTACGAGCAGTACTTC. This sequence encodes CASSARDRDFYEQYF.

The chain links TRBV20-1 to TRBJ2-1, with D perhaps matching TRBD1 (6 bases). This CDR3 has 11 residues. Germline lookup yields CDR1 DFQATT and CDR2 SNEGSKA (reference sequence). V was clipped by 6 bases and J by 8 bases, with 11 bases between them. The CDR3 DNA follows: TGCAGTGCCGAGCCAGGGGATGAGCAGTTCTTC. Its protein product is CSAEPGDEQFF.

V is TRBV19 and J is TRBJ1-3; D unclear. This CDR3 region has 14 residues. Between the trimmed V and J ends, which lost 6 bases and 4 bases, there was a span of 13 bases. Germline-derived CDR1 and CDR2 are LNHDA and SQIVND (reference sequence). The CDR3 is CASSQNLGGNTIYF. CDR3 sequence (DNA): TGTGCCAGTAGCCAGAACTTGGGCGGAAACACCATATATTTT.

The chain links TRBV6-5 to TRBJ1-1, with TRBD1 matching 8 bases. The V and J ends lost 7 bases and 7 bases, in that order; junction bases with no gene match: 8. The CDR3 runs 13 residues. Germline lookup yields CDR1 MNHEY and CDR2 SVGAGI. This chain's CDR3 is CASTSTGAFEAFF. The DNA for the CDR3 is TGTGCCAGCACCTCGACAGGGGCTTTTGAAGCTTTCTTT.

Here the CDR3 reads CAWSVLQGYEQYF. Here the CDR3 DNA reads TGTGCCTGGAGTGTTTTGCAGGGCTACGAGCAGTACTTC. The chain joins TRBV30 to TRBJ2-7, with D perhaps matching TRBD1 (5 bases). The V gene lost 0 bases and the J gene lost 3 bases, with 9 bases spanning the gap. From germline, CDR1 is GTSNPN and CDR2 SVGIG (reference sequence). CDR3 length: 13 residues.

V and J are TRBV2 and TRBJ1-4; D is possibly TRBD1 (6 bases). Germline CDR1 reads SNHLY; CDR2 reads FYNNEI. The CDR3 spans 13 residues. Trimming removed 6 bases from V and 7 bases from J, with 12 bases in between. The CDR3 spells CASRPGGGEKLFF. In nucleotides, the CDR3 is TGTGCCAGCAGGCCTGGGGGCGGTGAAAAACTGTTTTTT.

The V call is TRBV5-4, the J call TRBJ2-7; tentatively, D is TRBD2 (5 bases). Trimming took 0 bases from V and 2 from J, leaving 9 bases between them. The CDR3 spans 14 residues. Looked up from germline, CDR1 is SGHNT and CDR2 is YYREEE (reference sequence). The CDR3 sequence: CASSLGELPYEQYF. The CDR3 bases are TGTGCCAGCAGCTTGGGGGAGCTCCCCTACGAGCAGTACTTC.

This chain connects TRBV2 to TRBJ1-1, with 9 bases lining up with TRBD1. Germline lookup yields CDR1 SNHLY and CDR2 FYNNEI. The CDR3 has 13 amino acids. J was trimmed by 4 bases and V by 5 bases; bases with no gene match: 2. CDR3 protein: CASSRDRATEAFF. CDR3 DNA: TGTGCCAGCAGTCGGGACAGGGCCACTGAAGCTTTCTTT.

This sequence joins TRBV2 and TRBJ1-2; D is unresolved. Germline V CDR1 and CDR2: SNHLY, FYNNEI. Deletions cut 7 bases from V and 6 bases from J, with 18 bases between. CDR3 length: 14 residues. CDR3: CASTWEGLVNGYTF. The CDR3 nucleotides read TGTGCCAGCACATGGGAGGGTTTAGTCAATGGCTACACCTTC.

The CDR3 DNA sequence: TGTGCCTGGGGACAGGGGCCTGGAAACACCATATATTTT. Residues: CAWGQGPGNTIYF. The chain carries TRBV30 and TRBJ1-3, with TRBD1 matching over 9 bases. The germline V gene encodes CDR1 GTSNPN and CDR2 SVGIG (reference sequence). This CDR3 has 13 residues. V dropped 5 bases and J dropped 2; count of bases not matched to a gene: 1.

The CDR3 coding sequence is TGTGCCAGCAGGGACAGGGGGACTGAAGCTTTCTTT. It is translated as CASRDRGTEAFF. The chain is built from TRBV12-3 or TRBV12-4 and TRBJ1-1, with TRBD1 matching 10 bases. V was pared by 6 bases and J by 5 bases, with 0 bases of the junction left unmatched. The CDR3 length is 12 residues.

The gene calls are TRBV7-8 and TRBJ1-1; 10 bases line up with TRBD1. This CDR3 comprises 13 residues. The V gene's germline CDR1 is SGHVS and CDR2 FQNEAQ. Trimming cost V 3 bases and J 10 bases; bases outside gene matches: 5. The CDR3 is CASSLTGGVGAFF. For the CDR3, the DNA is TGTGCCAGCAGCTTGACAGGGGGCGTCGGAGCTTTCTTT.

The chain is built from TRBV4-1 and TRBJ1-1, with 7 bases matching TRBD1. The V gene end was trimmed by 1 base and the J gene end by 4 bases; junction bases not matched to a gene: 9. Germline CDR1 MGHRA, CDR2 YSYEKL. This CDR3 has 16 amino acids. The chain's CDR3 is CASSQGGRGPGTEAFF. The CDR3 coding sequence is TGCGCCAGCAGCCAAGGGGGAAGGGGGCCCGGCACTGAAGCTTTCTTT.

In DNA form, the CDR3 reads TGTGCCAGCAGCTTGGATCCCGGGACTCAGGGCACCGGGGAGCTGTTTTTT. Amino acid sequence: CASSLDPGTQGTGELFF. The chain uses TRBV5-4 and TRBJ2-2, with D possibly matching TRBD2 (6 bases). The CDR3 covers 17 residues. V was trimmed by 0 bases and J by 4 bases, leaving 16 bases between them. Germline values: CDR1 SGHNT, CDR2 YYREEE (reference sequence).

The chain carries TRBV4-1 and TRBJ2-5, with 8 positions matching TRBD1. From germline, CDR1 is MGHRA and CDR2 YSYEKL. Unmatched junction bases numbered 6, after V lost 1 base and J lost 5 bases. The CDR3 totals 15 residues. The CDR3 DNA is TGCGCCAGCAGCCAAGCTGCAGGGGGCGGGGAGACCCAGTACTTC. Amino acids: CASSQAAGGGETQYF.

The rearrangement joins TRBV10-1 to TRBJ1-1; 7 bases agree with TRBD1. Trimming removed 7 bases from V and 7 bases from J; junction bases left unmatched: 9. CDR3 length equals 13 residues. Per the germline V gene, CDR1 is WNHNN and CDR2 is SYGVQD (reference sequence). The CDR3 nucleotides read TGCGCCAGCAACCCGACAGGGAACCATGAAGCTTTCTTT. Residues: CASNPTGNHEAFF.

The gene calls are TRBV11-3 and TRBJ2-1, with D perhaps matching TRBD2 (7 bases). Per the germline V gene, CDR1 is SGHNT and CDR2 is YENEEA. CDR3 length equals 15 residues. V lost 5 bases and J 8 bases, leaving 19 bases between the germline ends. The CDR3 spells CASSPGGGGFYEQFF. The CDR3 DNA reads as TGTGCCAGCAGCCCAGGAGGGGGGGGGTTTTATGAGCAGTTCTTC.

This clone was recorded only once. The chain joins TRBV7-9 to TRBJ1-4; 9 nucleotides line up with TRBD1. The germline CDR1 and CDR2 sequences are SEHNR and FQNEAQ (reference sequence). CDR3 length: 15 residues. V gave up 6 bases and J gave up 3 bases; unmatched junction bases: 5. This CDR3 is CASSPGQGPNEKLFF. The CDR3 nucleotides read TGTGCCAGCAGTCCGGGACAGGGCCCTAATGAAAAACTGTTTTTT.

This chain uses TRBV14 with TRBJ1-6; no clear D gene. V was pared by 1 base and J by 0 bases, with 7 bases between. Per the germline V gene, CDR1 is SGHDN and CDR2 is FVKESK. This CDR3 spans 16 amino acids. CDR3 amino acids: CASSQGPSSYNSPLHF. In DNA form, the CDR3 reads TGTGCCAGCAGCCAAGGGCCAAGCTCCTATAATTCACCCCTCCACTTT. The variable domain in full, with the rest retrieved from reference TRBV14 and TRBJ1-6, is EAGVTQFPSHSVIEKGQTVTLRCDPISGHDNLYWYRRVMGKEIKFLLHFVKESKQDESGMPNNRFLAERTGGTYSTLKVQPAELEDSGVYFCASSQGPSSYNSPLHFGNGTRLTVT.

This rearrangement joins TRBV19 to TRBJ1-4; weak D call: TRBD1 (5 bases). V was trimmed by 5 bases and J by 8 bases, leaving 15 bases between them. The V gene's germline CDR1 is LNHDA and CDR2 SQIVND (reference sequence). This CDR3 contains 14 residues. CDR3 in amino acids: CASSPRQLGEKLFF. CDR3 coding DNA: TGTGCCAGTAGTCCCCGACAGTTAGGGGAAAAACTGTTTTTT.

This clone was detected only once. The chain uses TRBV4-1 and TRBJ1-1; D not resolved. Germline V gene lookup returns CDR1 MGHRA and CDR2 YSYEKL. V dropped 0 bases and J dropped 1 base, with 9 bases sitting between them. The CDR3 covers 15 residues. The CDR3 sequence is CASSQEWSGNTEAFF. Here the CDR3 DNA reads TGCGCCAGCAGCCAAGAGTGGTCGGGGAACACTGAAGCTTTCTTT.

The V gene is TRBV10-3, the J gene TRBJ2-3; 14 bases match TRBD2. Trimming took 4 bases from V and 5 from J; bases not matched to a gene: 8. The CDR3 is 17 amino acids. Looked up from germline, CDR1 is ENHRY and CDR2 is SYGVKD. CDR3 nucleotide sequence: TGTGCCATCAGTGCGCAGACTAGCGGGGGGGCCTTAGATACGCAGTATTTT. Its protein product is CAISAQTSGGALDTQYF.

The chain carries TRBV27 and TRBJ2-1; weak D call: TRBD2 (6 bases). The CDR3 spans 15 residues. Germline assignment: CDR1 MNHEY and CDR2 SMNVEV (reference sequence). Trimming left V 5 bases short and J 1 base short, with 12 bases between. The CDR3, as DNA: TGTGCCAGCAGTACCGGGGGTACTTCCTACAATGAGCAGTTCTTC. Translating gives CASSTGGTSYNEQFF.

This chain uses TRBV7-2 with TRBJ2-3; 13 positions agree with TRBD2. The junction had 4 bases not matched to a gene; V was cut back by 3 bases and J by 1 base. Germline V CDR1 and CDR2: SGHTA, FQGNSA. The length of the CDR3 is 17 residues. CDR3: CASSFRLAGGRTDTQYF. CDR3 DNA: TGTGCCAGCAGCTTCCGACTAGCGGGGGGCCGCACAGATACGCAGTATTTT.